The rows below give T cell receptor beta chains drawn from one sample of a study of blood T cell repertoires in COVID-19. Produced via immunoSEQ multiplex PCR; TCRdb's table is partial and in-frame only. Altogether approximately 180,000 clones are present, about four fifths being singletons, with the ten largest covering about 12%. What was sequenced was peripheral blood. The receptors derive from a woman older than 75 with COVID-19, enrolled during active disease. CDR3s include the opening cysteine and the closing phenylalanine or tryptophan. A D gene is named only where the DNA matches it firmly. Clone size is not always given. Where it is, it says once, few, many or a class for expanded clones.

V gene: TRBV6-2/TRBV6-3
clone size: NA
D gene: TRBD2
J gene: TRBJ2-7
CDR3 length: 18
CDR3 protein: CASSYVTSGGTSSYEQYF
CDR3 DNA: TGTGCCAGCAGTTACGTTACTAGCGGGGGAACTTCCTCCTACGAGCAGTACTTC

V gene: TRBV5-1
clone size: NA
D gene: NA
J gene: TRBJ1-5
CDR3 length: 15
CDR3 protein: CASSLVTGGNQPQHF
CDR3 DNA: TGCGCCAGCAGCCTGGTGACAGGCGGCAATCAGCCCCAGCATTTT

V gene: TRBV6-1
clone size: NA
D gene: NA
J gene: TRBJ1-5
CDR3 length: 16
CDR3 protein: CASSEAPGKSNQPQHF
CDR3 DNA: TGTGCCAGCAGTGAAGCACCGGGGAAGAGCAATCAGCCCCAGCATTTT

V gene: TRBV2
clone size: NA
D gene: TRBD1
J gene: TRBJ1-2
CDR3 length: 15
CDR3 protein: CASGGQGLANYGYTF
CDR3 DNA: TGTGCCAGCGGGGGACAGGGCTTAGCTAACTATGGCTACACCTTC

V gene: TRBV19
clone size: NA
D gene: TRBD1
J gene: TRBJ2-5
CDR3 length: 13
CDR3 protein: CASSTTGSETQYF
CDR3 DNA: TGTGCCAGTAGTACGACAGGGTCAGAGACCCAGTACTTC

V gene: TRBV5-4
clone size: NA
D gene: NA
J gene: TRBJ2-1
CDR3 length: 15
CDR3 protein: CASSGKGALYNEQFF
CDR3 DNA: TGTGCCAGCAGCGGTAAAGGGGCCCTATACAATGAGCAGTTCTTC

V gene: TRBV6-5
clone size: NA
D gene: NA
J gene: TRBJ1-1
CDR3 length: 10
CDR3 protein: CATGESEAFF
CDR3 DNA: TGTGCCACCGGAGAGTCTGAAGCTTTCTTT

V gene: TRBV5-4
clone size: once
D gene: TRBD1
J gene: TRBJ2-2
CDR3 length: 15
CDR3 protein: CASSPDRVWAGELFF
CDR3 DNA: TGTGCCAGCAGCCCCGACAGGGTTTGGGCCGGGGAGCTGTTTTTT

V gene: TRBV9
clone size: NA
D gene: NA
J gene: TRBJ2-7
CDR3 length: 13
CDR3 protein: CASSQGSSYEQYF
CDR3 DNA: TGTGCCAGCTCCCAGGGCAGTTCCTACGAGCAGTACTTC

V gene: TRBV5-6
clone size: NA
D gene: NA
J gene: TRBJ1-5
CDR3 length: 13
CDR3 protein: CASSLSGFQPQHF
CDR3 DNA: TGTGCCAGCAGCTTGTCGGGTTTTCAGCCCCAGCATTTT

V gene: TRBV2
clone size: NA
D gene: TRBD2
J gene: TRBJ2-4
CDR3 length: 16
CDR3 protein: CASRGLAGGLMNIQYF
CDR3 DNA: TGTGCCAGCAGGGGACTAGCGGGAGGACTGATGAACATTCAGTACTTC

V gene: TRBV9
clone size: NA
D gene: TRBD2
J gene: TRBJ2-2
CDR3 length: 16
CDR3 protein: CASRGLAGDDTGELFF
CDR3 DNA: TGTGCCAGCAGAGGACTAGCGGGAGACGACACCGGGGAGCTGTTTTTT

V gene: TRBV27
clone size: NA
D gene: TRBD2
J gene: TRBJ2-1
CDR3 length: 16
CDR3 protein: CASSSLLAASYNEQFF
CDR3 DNA: TGTGCCAGCAGTTCCCTCCTAGCGGCCTCCTACAATGAGCAGTTCTTC

V gene: TRBV29-1
clone size: NA
D gene: TRBD1
J gene: TRBJ2-3
CDR3 length: 14
CDR3 protein: CSVSTGEGTDTQYF
CDR3 DNA: TGCAGCGTTTCTACAGGGGAAGGGACAGATACGCAGTATTTT

V gene: TRBV7-3
clone size: NA
D gene: NA
J gene: TRBJ2-7
CDR3 length: 13
CDR3 protein: CASSLTSGYEQYF
CDR3 DNA: TGTGCCAGCAGCTTAACGTCAGGGTACGAGCAGTACTTC

V gene: TRBV7-2
clone size: few
D gene: TRBD1
J gene: TRBJ1-5
CDR3 length: 15
CDR3 protein: CASSPGQGNNQPQHF
CDR3 DNA: TGTGCCAGCAGCCCGGGACAGGGTAACAATCAGCCCCAGCATTTT

V gene: TRBV11-3
clone size: NA
D gene: NA
J gene: TRBJ2-3
CDR3 length: 16
CDR3 protein: CASSLRSGARADTQYF
CDR3 DNA: TGTGCCAGCAGCTTACGCTCAGGGGCGCGCGCAGATACGCAGTATTTT

V gene: TRBV10-3
clone size: NA
D gene: NA
J gene: TRBJ1-2
CDR3 length: 15
CDR3 protein: CAISEFVGVGDGYTF
CDR3 DNA: TGTGCCATCAGTGAGTTTGTAGGGGTCGGCGATGGCTACACCTTC

V gene: TRBV3-1/TRBV3-2
clone size: NA
D gene: NA
J gene: TRBJ1-2
CDR3 length: 14
CDR3 protein: CASSQVIGAGGYTF
CDR3 DNA: TGTGCCAGCAGCCAAGTCATAGGGGCCGGCGGCTACACCTTC

V gene: TRBV7-9
clone size: NA
D gene: TRBD1
J gene: TRBJ1-6
CDR3 length: 17
CDR3 protein: CASSLVTTGVGRSPLHF
CDR3 DNA: TGTGCCAGCAGCTTAGTGACAACAGGGGTTGGACGCTCACCCCTCCACTTT

V gene: TRBV18
clone size: NA
D gene: NA
J gene: TRBJ2-2
CDR3 length: 13
CDR3 protein: CASSPEGAGELFF
CDR3 DNA: TGTGCCAGCTCCCCCGAAGGGGCCGGGGAGCTGTTTTTT

V gene: TRBV4-1
clone size: NA
D gene: NA
J gene: TRBJ2-7
CDR3 length: 13
CDR3 protein: CASSRQQGYEQYF
CDR3 DNA: TGCGCCAGCAGCCGTCAACAGGGCTACGAGCAGTACTTC

V gene: TRBV20-1
clone size: NA
D gene: NA
J gene: TRBJ2-7
CDR3 length: 11
CDR3 protein: CSAKDSYEQYF
CDR3 DNA: TGCAGTGCTAAAGACAGCTACGAGCAGTACTTC

V gene: TRBV19
clone size: NA
D gene: NA
J gene: TRBJ1-1
CDR3 length: 10
CDR3 protein: CASSPPGAFF
CDR3 DNA: TGTGCCAGTAGTCCCCCAGGAGCTTTCTTT

V gene: TRBV5-1
clone size: NA
D gene: NA
J gene: TRBJ1-1
CDR3 length: 15
CDR3 protein: CASSLGPGLNTEAFF
CDR3 DNA: TGCGCCAGCAGCTTGGGGCCAGGGCTGAACACTGAAGCTTTCTTT

V gene: TRBV28
clone size: NA
D gene: TRBD2
J gene: TRBJ2-1
CDR3 length: 20
CDR3 protein: CASSPRHWTSGRVSYNEQFF
CDR3 DNA: TGTGCCAGCAGTCCCCGACACTGGACTAGCGGGAGGGTCTCCTACAATGAGCAGTTCTTC

V gene: TRBV10-3
clone size: NA
D gene: NA
J gene: TRBJ2-5
CDR3 length: 13
CDR3 protein: CAISESQAETQYF
CDR3 DNA: TGTGCCATCAGTGAAAGTCAGGCAGAGACCCAGTACTTC

V gene: TRBV7-3
clone size: NA
D gene: NA
J gene: TRBJ2-3
CDR3 length: 13
CDR3 protein: CASSLSYTDTQYF
CDR3 DNA: TGTGCCAGCAGCTTAAGTTACACAGATACGCAGTATTTT

V gene: TRBV20-1
clone size: NA
D gene: TRBD1
J gene: TRBJ2-5
CDR3 length: 16
CDR3 protein: CSASPFWTGVEETQYF
CDR3 DNA: TGCAGTGCTAGTCCCTTCTGGACAGGGGTGGAGGAGACCCAGTACTTC

V gene: TRBV2
clone size: NA
D gene: TRBD1
J gene: TRBJ2-4
CDR3 length: 16
CDR3 protein: CASSATGGLAKNIQYF
CDR3 DNA: TGTGCCAGTAGCGCTACAGGGGGCCTAGCCAAAAACATTCAGTACTTC

V gene: TRBV7-3
clone size: NA
D gene: TRBD1
J gene: TRBJ2-1
CDR3 length: 15
CDR3 protein: CASSEQGAGPDEQFF
CDR3 DNA: TGTGCCAGCAGCGAACAGGGGGCCGGGCCGGATGAGCAGTTCTTC

V gene: TRBV19
clone size: NA
D gene: NA
J gene: TRBJ2-3
CDR3 length: 15
CDR3 protein: CASSIDSHSTDTQYF
CDR3 DNA: TGTGCCAGTAGTATCGACTCCCATAGCACAGATACGCAGTATTTT

V gene: TRBV18
clone size: NA
D gene: NA
J gene: TRBJ2-7
CDR3 length: 12
CDR3 protein: CASSRERYEQYF
CDR3 DNA: TGTGCCAGCTCTCGGGAGCGATACGAGCAGTACTTC

V gene: TRBV10-3
clone size: few
D gene: NA
J gene: TRBJ1-1
CDR3 length: 14
CDR3 protein: CAISDPVMNTEAFF
CDR3 DNA: TGTGCCATCAGTGACCCGGTAATGAACACTGAAGCTTTCTTT

V gene: TRBV2
clone size: few
D gene: NA
J gene: TRBJ2-2
CDR3 length: 15
CDR3 protein: CASRERTSYTGELFF
CDR3 DNA: TGTGCCAGCAGGGAACGGACATCCTACACCGGGGAGCTGTTTTTT

V gene: TRBV7-6
clone size: NA
D gene: TRBD1
J gene: TRBJ2-7
CDR3 length: 17
CDR3 protein: CASSPGKGQGLSYEQYF
CDR3 DNA: TGTGCCAGCAGCCCCGGAAAAGGACAGGGCCTCTCCTACGAGCAGTACTTC

V gene: TRBV30
clone size: NA
D gene: NA
J gene: TRBJ1-1
CDR3 length: 14
CDR3 protein: CAWSVDSGATEAFF
CDR3 DNA: TGTGCCTGGAGTGTAGACAGTGGAGCCACTGAAGCTTTCTTT

V gene: TRBV3-1/TRBV3-2
clone size: NA
D gene: TRBD1
J gene: TRBJ2-7
CDR3 length: 15
CDR3 protein: CASSRTGESWYEQYF
CDR3 DNA: TGTGCCAGCAGCCGGACAGGGGAGAGTTGGTACGAGCAGTACTTC

V gene: TRBV13
clone size: NA
D gene: NA
J gene: TRBJ1-1
CDR3 length: 12
CDR3 protein: CASSFHNTEAFF
CDR3 DNA: TGTGCCAGCAGCTTCCATAACACTGAAGCTTTCTTT

V gene: TRBV5-5
clone size: NA
D gene: NA
J gene: TRBJ2-2
CDR3 length: 14
CDR3 protein: CASSFQGSTGELFF
CDR3 DNA: TGTGCCAGCAGCTTTCAGGGTAGTACCGGGGAGCTGTTTTTT

V gene: TRBV9
clone size: NA
D gene: NA
J gene: TRBJ2-2
CDR3 length: 11
CDR3 protein: CASSATGELFF
CDR3 DNA: TGTGCCAGCAGCGCTACCGGGGAGCTGTTTTTT

V gene: TRBV11-3
clone size: once
D gene: NA
J gene: TRBJ2-5
CDR3 length: 12
CDR3 protein: CASSQYQETQYF
CDR3 DNA: TGTGCCAGCAGCCAGTACCAAGAGACCCAGTACTTC

V gene: TRBV6-5
clone size: NA
D gene: NA
J gene: TRBJ2-7
CDR3 length: 14
CDR3 protein: CASSYSPNSYEQYF
CDR3 DNA: TGTGCCAGCAGTTATAGTCCGAACTCCTACGAGCAGTACTTC

V gene: TRBV7-2
clone size: NA
D gene: NA
J gene: TRBJ2-5
CDR3 length: 15
CDR3 protein: CASSLGAGVHETQYF
CDR3 DNA: TGTGCCAGCAGCTTAGGCGCAGGGGTCCATGAGACCCAGTACTTC